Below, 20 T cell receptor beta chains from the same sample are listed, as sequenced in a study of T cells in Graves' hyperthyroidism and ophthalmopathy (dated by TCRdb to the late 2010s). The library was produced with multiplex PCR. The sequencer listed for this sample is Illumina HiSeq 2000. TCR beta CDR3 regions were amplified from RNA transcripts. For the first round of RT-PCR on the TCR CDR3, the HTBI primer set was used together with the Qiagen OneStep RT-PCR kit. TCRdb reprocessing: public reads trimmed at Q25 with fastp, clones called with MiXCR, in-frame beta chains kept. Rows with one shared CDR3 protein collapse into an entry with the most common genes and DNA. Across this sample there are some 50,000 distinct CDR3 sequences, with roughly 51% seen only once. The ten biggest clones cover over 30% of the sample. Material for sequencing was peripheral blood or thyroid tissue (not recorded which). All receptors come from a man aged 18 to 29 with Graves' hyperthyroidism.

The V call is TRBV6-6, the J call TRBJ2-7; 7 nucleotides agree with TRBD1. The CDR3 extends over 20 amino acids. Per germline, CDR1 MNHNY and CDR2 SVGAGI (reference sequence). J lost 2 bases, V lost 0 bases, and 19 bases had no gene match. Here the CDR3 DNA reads TGTGCCAGCAGTTACTCGAGGCATGCCGGACAGGTTTTGATTCCCTACGAGCAGTACTTC. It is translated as CASSYSRHAGQVLIPYEQYF.

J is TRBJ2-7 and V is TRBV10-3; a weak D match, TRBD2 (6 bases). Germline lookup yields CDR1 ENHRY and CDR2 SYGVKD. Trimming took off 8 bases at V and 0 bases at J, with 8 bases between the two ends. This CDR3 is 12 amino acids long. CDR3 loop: CAIAGYSYEQYF. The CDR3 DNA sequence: TGTGCCATCGCGGGATACTCCTACGAGCAGTACTTC.

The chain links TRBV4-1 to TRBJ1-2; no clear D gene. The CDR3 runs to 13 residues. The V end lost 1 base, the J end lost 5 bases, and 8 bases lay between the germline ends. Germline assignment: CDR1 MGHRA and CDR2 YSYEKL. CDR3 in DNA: TGCGCCAGCAGCCAAGGTGAGGTGTATGGCTACACCTTC. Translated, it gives CASSQGEVYGYTF.

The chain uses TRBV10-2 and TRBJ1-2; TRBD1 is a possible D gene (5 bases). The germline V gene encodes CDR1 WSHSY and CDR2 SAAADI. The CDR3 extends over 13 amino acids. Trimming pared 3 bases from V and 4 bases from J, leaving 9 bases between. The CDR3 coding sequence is TGCGCCAGCAGTGACAGGGCCAGCTATGGCTACACCTTC. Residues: CASSDRASYGYTF.

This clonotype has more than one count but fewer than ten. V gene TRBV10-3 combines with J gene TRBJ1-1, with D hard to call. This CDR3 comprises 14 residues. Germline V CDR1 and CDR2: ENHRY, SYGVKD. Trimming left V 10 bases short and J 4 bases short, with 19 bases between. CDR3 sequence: CARRAADGGTEAFF. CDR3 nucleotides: TGTGCCAGAAGGGCTGCTGATGGTGGCACTGAAGCTTTCTTT.

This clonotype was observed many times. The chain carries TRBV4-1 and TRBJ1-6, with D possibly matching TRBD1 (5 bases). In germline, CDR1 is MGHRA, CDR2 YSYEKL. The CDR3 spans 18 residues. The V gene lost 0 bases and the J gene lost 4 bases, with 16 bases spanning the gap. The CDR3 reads CASSQELLGTDYNSPLHF. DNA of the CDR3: TGCGCCAGCAGCCAAGAACTTCTTGGGACTGATTATAATTCACCCCTCCACTTT.

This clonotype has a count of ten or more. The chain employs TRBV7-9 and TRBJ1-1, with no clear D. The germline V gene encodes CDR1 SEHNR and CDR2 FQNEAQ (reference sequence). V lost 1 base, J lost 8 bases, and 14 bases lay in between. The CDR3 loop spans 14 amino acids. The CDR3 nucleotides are TGTGCCAGCAGCTTAGTGAGAGGAGGAGGAGAAGCTTTCTTT. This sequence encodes CASSLVRGGGEAFF.

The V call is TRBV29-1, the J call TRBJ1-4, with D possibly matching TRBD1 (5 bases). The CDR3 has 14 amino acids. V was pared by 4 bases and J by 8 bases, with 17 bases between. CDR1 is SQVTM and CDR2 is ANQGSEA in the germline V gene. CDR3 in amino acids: CSVGGSGTGEKLFF. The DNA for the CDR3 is TGCAGCGTTGGAGGTTCGGGGACGGGAGAAAAACTGTTTTTT. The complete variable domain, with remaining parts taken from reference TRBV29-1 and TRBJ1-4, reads SAVISQKPSRDICQRGTSLTIQCQVDSQVTMMFWYRQQPGQSLTLIATANQGSEATYESGFVIDKFPISRPNLTFSTLTVSNMSPEDSSIYLCSVGGSGTGEKLFFGSGTQLSVL.

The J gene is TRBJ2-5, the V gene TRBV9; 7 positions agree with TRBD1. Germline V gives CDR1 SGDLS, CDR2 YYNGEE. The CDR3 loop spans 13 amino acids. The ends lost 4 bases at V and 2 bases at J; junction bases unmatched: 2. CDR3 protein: CASSSGQQETQYF. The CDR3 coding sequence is TGTGCCAGCAGCTCGGGACAGCAAGAGACCCAGTACTTC.

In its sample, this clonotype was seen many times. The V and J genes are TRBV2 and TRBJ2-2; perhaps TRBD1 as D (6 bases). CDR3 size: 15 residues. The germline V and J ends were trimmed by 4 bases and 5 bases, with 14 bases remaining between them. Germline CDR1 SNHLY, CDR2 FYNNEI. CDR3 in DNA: TGTGCCAGCAGTGCGGACAGTTCACGGACCGGGGAGCTGTTTTTT. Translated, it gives CASSADSSRTGELFF.

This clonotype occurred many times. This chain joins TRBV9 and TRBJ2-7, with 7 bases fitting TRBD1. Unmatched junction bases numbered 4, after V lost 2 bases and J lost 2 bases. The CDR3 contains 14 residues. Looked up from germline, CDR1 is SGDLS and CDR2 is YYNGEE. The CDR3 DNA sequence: TGTGCCAGCAGCGTCGGGACAGAGGCCTACGAGCAGTACTTC. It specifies CASSVGTEAYEQYF.

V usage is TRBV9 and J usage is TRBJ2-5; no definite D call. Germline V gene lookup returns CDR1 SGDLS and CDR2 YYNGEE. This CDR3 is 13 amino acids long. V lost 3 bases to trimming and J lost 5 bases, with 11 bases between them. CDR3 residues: CASSGSWTETQYF. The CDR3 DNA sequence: TGTGCCAGCAGCGGAAGCTGGACGGAGACCCAGTACTTC.

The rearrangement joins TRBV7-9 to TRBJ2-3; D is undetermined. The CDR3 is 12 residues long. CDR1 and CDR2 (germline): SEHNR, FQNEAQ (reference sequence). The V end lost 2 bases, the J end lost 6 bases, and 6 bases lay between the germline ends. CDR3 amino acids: CASSLPADTQYF. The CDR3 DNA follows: TGTGCCAGCAGCTTACCGGCCGATACGCAGTATTTT.

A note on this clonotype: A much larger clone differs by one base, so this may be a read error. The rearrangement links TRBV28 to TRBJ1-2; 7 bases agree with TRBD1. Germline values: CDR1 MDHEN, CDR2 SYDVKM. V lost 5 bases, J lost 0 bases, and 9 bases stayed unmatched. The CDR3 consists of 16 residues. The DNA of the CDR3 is TGTGCCAGCAGTGGGACAGATCAGGTCCCTAACTATGGCTACACCTTC. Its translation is CASSGTDQVPNYGYTF.

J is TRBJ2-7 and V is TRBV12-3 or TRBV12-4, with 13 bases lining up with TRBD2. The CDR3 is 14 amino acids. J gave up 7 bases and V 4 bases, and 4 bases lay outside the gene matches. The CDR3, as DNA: TGTGCCAGCAGTTGGACTAGCGGGAGTAGTGAGCAGTACTTC. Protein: CASSWTSGSSEQYF.

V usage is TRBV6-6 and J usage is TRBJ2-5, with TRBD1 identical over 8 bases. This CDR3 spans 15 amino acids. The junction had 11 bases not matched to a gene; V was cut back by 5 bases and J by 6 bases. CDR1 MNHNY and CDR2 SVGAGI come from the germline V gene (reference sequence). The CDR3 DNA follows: TGTGCCAGCAGTAACCCGGGACAGGAGGGAAAGACCCAGTACTTC. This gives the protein CASSNPGQEGKTQYF.

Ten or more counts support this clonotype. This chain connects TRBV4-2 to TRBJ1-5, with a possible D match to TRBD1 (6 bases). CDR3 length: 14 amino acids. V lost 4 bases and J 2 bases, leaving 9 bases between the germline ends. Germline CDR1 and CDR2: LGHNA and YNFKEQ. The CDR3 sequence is CASSPGQRNQPQHF. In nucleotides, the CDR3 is TGTGCCAGCAGCCCTGGACAGCGCAATCAGCCCCAGCATTTT.

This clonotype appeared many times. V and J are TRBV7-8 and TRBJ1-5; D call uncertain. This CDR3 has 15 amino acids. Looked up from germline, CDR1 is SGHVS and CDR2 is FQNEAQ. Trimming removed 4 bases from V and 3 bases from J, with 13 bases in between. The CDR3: CASSSRAPHNQPQHF. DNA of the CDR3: TGTGCCAGCAGCTCCCGGGCCCCCCACAATCAGCCCCAGCATTTT.

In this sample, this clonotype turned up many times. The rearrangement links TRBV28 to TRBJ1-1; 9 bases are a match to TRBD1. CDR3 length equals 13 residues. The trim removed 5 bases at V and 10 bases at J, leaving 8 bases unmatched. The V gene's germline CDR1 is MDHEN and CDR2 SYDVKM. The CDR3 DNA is TGTGCCAGCAGTGGACAGGGGATGAAGGGAGCTTTCTTT. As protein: CASSGQGMKGAFF.

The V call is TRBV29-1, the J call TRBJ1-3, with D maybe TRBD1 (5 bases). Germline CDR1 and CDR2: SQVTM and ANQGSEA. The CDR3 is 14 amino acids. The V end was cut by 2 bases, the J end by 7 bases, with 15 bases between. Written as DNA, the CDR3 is TGCAGCGTTGAACCGACAGCTACCCCGAACACCATATATTTT. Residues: CSVEPTATPNTIYF.